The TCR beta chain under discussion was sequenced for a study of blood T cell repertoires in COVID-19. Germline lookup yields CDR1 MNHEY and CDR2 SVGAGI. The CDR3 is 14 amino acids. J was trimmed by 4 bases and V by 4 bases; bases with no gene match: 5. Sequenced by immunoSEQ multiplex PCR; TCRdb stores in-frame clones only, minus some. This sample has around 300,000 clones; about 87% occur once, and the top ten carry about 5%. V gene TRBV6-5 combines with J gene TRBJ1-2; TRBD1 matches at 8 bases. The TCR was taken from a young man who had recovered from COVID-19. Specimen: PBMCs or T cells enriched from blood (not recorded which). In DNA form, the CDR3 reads TGTGCCAGCAGTTCCAGGGGGCTCGGCTATGGCTACACCTTC. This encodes CASSSRGLGYGYTF.